This T cell receptor (beta chain) is from a study of blood T cell repertoires in COVID-19. The overall study: Donors in the United States, Italy and Spain gave samples during acute or convalescent COVID-19. T cells, B-cell-depleted T cells, or PBMCs provided the cDNA or gDNA that served as material.

CDR1 SEHNR and CDR2 FQNEAQ come from the germline V gene (reference sequence). This CDR3 is built from 15 residues. V was shortened by 5 bases and J by 5 bases, with 18 bases between the two germline ends. In the original workflow: Estimates of nucleated cell counts were drawn from the amplification of reference gene primers. Method: immunoSEQ multiplex PCR; TCRdb's copy keeps in-frame clones and lacks some. That table gives V, J and clone size, and the DNA gave D and trimming. The sample includes over 140,000 clones, 76% seen only once; the top ten take 3.5% to 5.5%. Source material: peripheral blood. The chain uses TRBV7-9 and TRBJ2-5; D remains unclear. This TCR was sampled from a woman over 75 with active or convalescent COVID-19. This CDR3 is CASSPPGRGGETQYF. CDR3 sequence (DNA): TGTGCCAGCAGCCCACCGGGTCGCGGCGGCGAGACCCAGTACTTC.